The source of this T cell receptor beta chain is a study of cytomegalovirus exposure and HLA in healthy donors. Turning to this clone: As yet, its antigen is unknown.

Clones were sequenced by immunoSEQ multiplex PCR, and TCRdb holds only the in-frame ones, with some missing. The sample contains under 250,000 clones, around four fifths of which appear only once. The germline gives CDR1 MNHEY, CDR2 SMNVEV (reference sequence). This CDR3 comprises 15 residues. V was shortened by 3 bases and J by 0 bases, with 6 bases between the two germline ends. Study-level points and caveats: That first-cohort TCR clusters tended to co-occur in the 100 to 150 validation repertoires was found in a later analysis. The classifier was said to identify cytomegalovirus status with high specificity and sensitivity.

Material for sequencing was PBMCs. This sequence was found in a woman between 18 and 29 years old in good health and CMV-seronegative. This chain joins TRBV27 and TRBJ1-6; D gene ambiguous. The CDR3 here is CASSLLSSYNSPLHF. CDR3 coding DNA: TGTGCCAGCAGTTTGCTCAGCTCCTATAATTCACCCCTCCACTTT.